Sequencing of this T cell receptor beta chain was carried out in a study of blood T cell repertoires in COVID-19. Measured with immunoSEQ multiplex PCR; TCRdb has only the in-frame clones, and not every one. Among some 250,000 clones listed, roughly 87% were seen once. This TCR came from a man aged 55 to 69 who had recovered from COVID-19. Sequenced material: peripheral blood.

The CDR3 is CASSLSGASGTDTQYF. The CDR3 DNA reads TGTGCCAGCAGCCTTAGCGGGGCGTCTGGCACAGATACGCAGTATTTT. The V and J genes are TRBV11-2 and TRBJ2-3; 8 bases line up with TRBD2. The ends lost 5 bases at V and 1 base at J; junction bases unmatched: 8. CDR1 and CDR2 (germline): SGHAT, FQNNGV. The CDR3 is 16 residues long.